This T cell receptor beta chain was captured in a study of cytotoxic CD8 clonotypes in ibrutinib-treated CLL. About the study: Responses: some 25 partial, 2 complete; after median approximately 67 months, approximately 14 stayed remitted, roughly 12 progressed. Findings and caveats of the study: Clonality climbed at ibrutinib response, then dropped toward baseline at progression. Clonality at baseline surpassed age-matched healthy donors and tracked circulating CD8+ T-cell counts.

This clone has only one observation. Its target is not known. Clones were sequenced by immunoSEQ multiplex PCR, and TCRdb holds only the in-frame ones, with some missing. This sample has 150,000 or so clones, with approximately 80% found just once. The sequencing used PBMCs, collected after 12 months of ibrutinib treatment. The clonotype comes from a human donor with chronic lymphocytic leukemia.

CDR3 in DNA: TGTGCCATCAGTGTGGACGGGACAGGCTACGAGCAGTACTTC. It specifies CAISVDGTGYEQYF. The V and J genes are TRBV10-3 and TRBJ2-7; 8 nucleotides align to TRBD1. J lost 3 bases, V lost 4 bases, and 5 bases had no gene match. CDR1 and CDR2 from the germline V gene are ENHRY and SYGVKD. CDR3 size: 14 residues.